These 17 T cell receptor beta chains originate from one sample sequenced in a study of cytomegalovirus exposure and HLA in healthy donors. PCR used 60 Vbeta primers and 13 Jbeta primers. The table came from immunoSEQ multiplex PCR; TCRdb's copy has only in-frame clones and leaves some out. The data hold under 250,000 clones, with around 76% observed a single time. The sample comprised PBMCs. The receptors derive from a man between 18 and 29 years old in good health and CMV-seronegative.

The chain is built from TRBV19 and TRBJ2-7, with 8 positions matching TRBD2. Germline V CDR1 and CDR2: LNHDA, SQIVND (reference sequence). Unmatched junction bases numbered 8, after V lost 5 bases and J lost 5 bases. The CDR3 runs 14 residues. CDR3 sequence: CASSPRTSTNEQYF. Here the CDR3 DNA reads TGTGCCAGTAGTCCAAGGACTAGCACAAACGAGCAGTACTTC.

This clone is a singleton in its sample. The chain uses TRBV2 and TRBJ2-5, with TRBD1 matching over 7 bases. The J segment lost 3 bases and the V segment lost 6 bases, leaving 4 bases of the junction unmatched. There are 13 residues in the CDR3. Looked up from germline, CDR1 is SNHLY and CDR2 is FYNNEI. CDR3 in amino acids: CASSRDREETQYF. The CDR3 coding sequence is TGTGCCAGCAGCCGGGACAGAGAAGAGACCCAGTACTTC.

V and J are TRBV13 and TRBJ2-3; no firm D call. The CDR3 spans 14 residues. V gave up 4 bases and J gave up 1 base, with 9 bases separating them. Per germline, CDR1 PRHDT and CDR2 FYEKMQ (reference sequence). The CDR3, as DNA: TGTGCCAGCAGCTACTACTTTGGCACAGATACGCAGTATTTT. This codes for CASSYYFGTDTQYF. The entire variable domain, with the rest obtained from reference TRBV13 and TRBJ2-3, is as follows: AAGVIQSPRHLIKEKRETATLKCYPIPRHDTVYWYQQGPGQDPQFLISFYEKMQSDKGSIPDRFSAQQFSDYHSELNMSSLELGDSALYFCASSYYFGTDTQYFGPGTRLTVL.

The rearrangement uses TRBV2 and TRBJ1-1, with D perhaps TRBD1 (5 bases). Trimming stripped 8 bases from V and 4 bases from J, with 11 bases between. Germline V gives CDR1 SNHLY, CDR2 FYNNEI. The CDR3 runs to 12 residues. Written as DNA, the CDR3 is TGTGCCAGCCTACGGGGGTTCACTGAAGCTTTCTTT. Translated: CASLRGFTEAFF.

The chain's CDR3 is CASIIGGSGRHRNTQYF. In DNA form, the CDR3 reads TGTGCCAGCATCATCGGAGGTAGCGGGAGGCACAGAAATACGCAGTATTTT. The genes are TRBV28 and TRBJ2-3; 10 nucleotides line up with TRBD2. The trim removed 7 bases at V and 7 bases at J, leaving 17 bases unmatched. Germline V CDR1 and CDR2: MDHEN, SYDVKM. This CDR3 region has 17 residues.

The DNA for the CDR3 is TGTGCCTGGAGTTTGACGACAGTCCTCAACTATGGCTACACCTTC. Protein product: CAWSLTTVLNYGYTF. The gene calls are TRBV30 and TRBJ1-2, with a tentative D call TRBD1 (5 bases). The V end was cut by 2 bases, the J end by 2 bases, with 15 bases between. Germline V lookup: CDR1 GTSNPN, CDR2 SVGIG (reference sequence). The CDR3 is 15 amino acids. The full variable domain, with the rest looked up from reference TRBV30 and TRBJ1-2, is SQTIHQWPATLVQPVGSPLSLECTVEGTSNPNLYWYRQAAGRGLQLLFYSVGIGQISSEVPQNLSASRPQDRQFILSSKKLLLSDSGFYLCAWSLTTVLNYGYTFGSGTRLTVV.

The chain is built from TRBV18 and TRBJ1-2; D uncertain. The germline V gene encodes CDR1 KGHSH and CDR2 LQKENI. The CDR3 has 15 residues. V lost 3 bases, J lost 6 bases, and 17 bases lay in between. The chain's CDR3 is CASSPNFELPDGYTF. CDR3 nucleotides: TGTGCCAGCTCACCTAATTTCGAGCTACCTGATGGCTACACCTTC.

The chain employs TRBV28 and TRBJ2-7; 7 bases match TRBD2. Germline values: CDR1 MDHEN, CDR2 SYDVKM. Trimming took 7 bases from V and 0 from J; bases not matched to a gene: 3. CDR3 length: 13 amino acids. The CDR3 region is CASTRGGSYEQYF. CDR3 coding DNA: TGTGCCAGCACCCGCGGGGGCTCCTACGAGCAGTACTTC.

The chain is built from TRBV29-1 and TRBJ1-4, with 8 bases matching TRBD1. The V segment lost 8 bases and the J segment 7 bases; nucleotides outside the gene matches: 24. This CDR3 has 18 amino acids. Germline V gene sequence: CDR1 SQVTM, CDR2 ANQGSEA. The CDR3 nucleotides read TGCAGCATATTGACGAGGACAGGGTTGGGGAGAAGAGGTGAAAAACTGTTTTTT. Residues: CSILTRTGLGRRGEKLFF.

V and J are TRBV21-1 and TRBJ2-7; the table names TRBD1, a call not compared with the DNA. TRBV21-1 is a pseudogene locus. The CDR3 has 16 amino acids. The CDR3 bases are TGTGCCAGCAGCAAACCCCCAGGGGCTAGCTCCTACGAGCAGTACTTC. It yields the protein CASSKPPGASSYEQYF.

The chain uses TRBV28 and TRBJ1-6; possible D gene TRBD1, 6 bases. Trimming shortened V by 2 bases and J by 4 bases, and 12 bases separated the two germline ends. The CDR3 contains 16 residues. Germline assignment: CDR1 MDHEN and CDR2 SYDVKM. The chain's CDR3 is CASSLGGADYNSPLHF. CDR3 DNA sequence: TGTGCCAGCAGTTTAGGGGGGGCTGATTATAATTCACCCCTCCACTTT.

The V call is TRBV14, the J call TRBJ2-1; the match to TRBD2 covers 8 bases. V shed 4 bases and J 2 bases; nucleotides not matched to a gene: 7. This CDR3 comprises 16 residues. The germline V gene has CDR1 SGHDN and CDR2 FVKESK. The CDR3 loop is CASSLMRGETYNEQFF. In nucleotides, the CDR3 is TGTGCCAGCAGCCTCATGCGGGGGGAAACCTACAATGAGCAGTTCTTC.

This clone was observed once. The V call is TRBV28, the J call TRBJ1-5; a possible D gene is TRBD1 (5 bases). The CDR3 has 14 residues. Germline loops: CDR1 MDHEN, CDR2 SYDVKM. With 2 bases removed from V and 5 bases from J, the gap between germline ends came to 10 bases. The DNA of the CDR3 is TGTGCCAGCAGTTTACGGGGGAGAGATCAGCCCCAGCATTTT. Protein sequence: CASSLRGRDQPQHF. Based on the CDR3 plus reference TRBV28 and TRBJ1-5, the full variable domain is DVKVTQSSRYLVKRTGEKVFLECVQDMDHENMFWYRQDPGLGLRLIYFSYDVKMKEKGDIPEGYSVSREKKERFSLILESASTNQTSMYLCASSLRGRDQPQHFGDGTRLSIL.

This clone was counted a single time. V usage is TRBV29-1 and J usage is TRBJ1-2, with D possibly matching TRBD1 (6 bases). Germline CDR1 SQVTM, CDR2 ANQGSEA. The ends were cut back, 3 bases at V and 7 bases at J, with 12 bases in the middle. This CDR3 comprises 12 residues. The CDR3 loop is CSVDRQARGYTF. The CDR3 DNA is TGCAGCGTTGACCGACAGGCTCGTGGCTACACCTTC.

V gene TRBV6-6 combines with J gene TRBJ1-1; 11 positions agree with TRBD1. The CDR3 has 15 amino acids. Germline trimming cut 5 bases from V and 5 bases from J; bases unmatched to any gene: 7. Germline-derived CDR1 and CDR2 are MNHNY and SVGAGI (reference sequence). Here the CDR3 reads CASSTGQGASTEAFF. DNA of the CDR3: TGTGCCAGCAGTACAGGACAGGGGGCGAGTACTGAAGCTTTCTTT.

V is TRBV29-1 and J is TRBJ2-7, with TRBD1 identical over 9 bases. CDR1 and CDR2 (germline): SQVTM, ANQGSEA. V shed 6 bases and J 3 bases; nucleotides not matched to a gene: 0. The CDR3 is 11 residues long. The CDR3 sequence is CSVTGGYEQYF. DNA of the CDR3: TGCAGCGTGACAGGGGGCTACGAGCAGTACTTC.

This clone came up a few times. This sequence joins TRBV29-1 and TRBJ2-1, with 13 bases identical to TRBD2. Trimming at V came to 6 bases and at J to 2 bases, leaving 13 bases not matched to a gene. The V gene's germline CDR1 is SQVTM and CDR2 ANQGSEA. This CDR3 spans 18 amino acids. CDR3 sequence (DNA): TGCAGCGTCACCGGGACTAGCGGGGAGGAAAAGACCTACAATGAGCAGTTCTTC. Encoded protein: CSVTGTSGEEKTYNEQFF.